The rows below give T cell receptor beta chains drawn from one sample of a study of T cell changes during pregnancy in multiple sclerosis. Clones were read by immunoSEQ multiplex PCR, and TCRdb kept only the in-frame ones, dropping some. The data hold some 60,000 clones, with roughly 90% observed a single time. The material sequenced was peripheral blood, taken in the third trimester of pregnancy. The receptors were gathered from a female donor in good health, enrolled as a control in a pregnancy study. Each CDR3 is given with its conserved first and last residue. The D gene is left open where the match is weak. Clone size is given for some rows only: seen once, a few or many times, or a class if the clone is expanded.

CDR3: CASKRATGELFF; DNA: TGTGCCAGCAAGAGAGCCACCGGGGAGCTGTTTTTT; size: NA; D: NA; V: TRBV2; J: TRBJ2-2
CDR3: CASSGTGIYEQYF; DNA: TGTGCCAGCAGTGGGACAGGGATTTACGAGCAGTACTTC; size: once; D: TRBD1; V: TRBV28; J: TRBJ2-7
CDR3: CASSFGTTSTDTQYF; DNA: TGTGCCAGCTCCTTTGGGACAACGAGCACAGATACGCAGTATTTT; size: NA; D: NA; V: TRBV5-6; J: TRBJ2-3
CDR3: CASSLGGNTEAFF; DNA: TGTGCCAGCAGCTTGGGAGGGAACACTGAAGCTTTCTTT; size: NA; D: NA; V: TRBV5-4; J: TRBJ1-1
CDR3: CASSNGANQPQHF; DNA: TGCGCCAGCAGTAATGGAGCCAATCAGCCCCAGCATTTT; size: NA; D: NA; V: TRBV5-1; J: TRBJ1-5
CDR3: CAWMHGRGTEAFF; DNA: TGTGCCTGGATGCATGGTCGGGGGACTGAAGCTTTCTTT; size: few; D: NA; V: TRBV30; J: TRBJ1-1
CDR3: CASRGGRGADTQYF; DNA: TGTGCCAGCAGAGGAGGGAGGGGCGCAGATACGCAGTATTTT; size: NA; D: TRBD2; V: TRBV28; J: TRBJ2-3
CDR3: CASSPSGRTDTQYF; DNA: TGTGCCAGCAGCCCCAGTGGGCGCACAGATACGCAGTATTTT; size: NA; D: NA; V: TRBV7-2; J: TRBJ2-3
CDR3: CASSLNGGDGYTF; DNA: TGTGCCAGCAGCTTAAATGGAGGGGATGGCTACACCTTC; size: NA; D: NA; V: TRBV7-3; J: TRBJ1-2
CDR3: CASSEKKGVVLTF; DNA: TGTGCCAGTAGTGAAAAAAAGGGGGTCGTCCTGACTTTC; size: NA; D: NA; V: TRBV19; J: TRBJ2-6
CDR3: CASSLGDRGPGAFF; DNA: TGTGCCAGCAGTTTAGGTGACAGGGGGCCCGGAGCTTTCTTT; size: NA; D: TRBD1; V: TRBV28; J: TRBJ1-1
CDR3: CATSRDPPDRTTGELFF; DNA: TGTGCCACCAGCAGAGATCCTCCGGACAGGACTACCGGGGAGCTGTTTTTT; size: NA; D: TRBD1; V: TRBV15; J: TRBJ2-2
CDR3: CASSFRGGPSSYEQYF; DNA: TGTGCCAGCAGCTTCCGCGGGGGGCCGAGCTCCTACGAGCAGTACTTC; size: NA; D: TRBD2; V: TRBV13; J: TRBJ2-7
CDR3: CASSPGQDFTDTQYF; DNA: TGTGCCAGCAGTCCGGGACAGGATTTCACAGATACGCAGTATTTT; size: NA; D: TRBD1; V: TRBV6-1; J: TRBJ2-3
CDR3: CASSPKGGNHSPLHF; DNA: TGCGCCAGCAGCCCCAAGGGGGGGAATCATTCACCCCTCCACTTT; size: NA; D: NA; V: TRBV4-3; J: TRBJ1-6
CDR3: CASSPPRSSGNTIYF; DNA: TGTGCCAGCAGCCCACCCCGGAGCTCTGGAAACACCATATATTTT; size: NA; D: NA; V: TRBV7-8; J: TRBJ1-3
CDR3: CASSRWTSGADHTDTQYF; DNA: TGTGCCAGCAGCCGGTGGACTAGCGGGGCGGATCACACAGATACGCAGTATTTT; size: NA; D: TRBD2; V: TRBV7-9; J: TRBJ2-3
CDR3: CASSFFPRDTYEQYF; DNA: TGCGCCAGCAGCTTCTTTCCCCGGGACACCTACGAGCAGTACTTC; size: NA; D: NA; V: TRBV5-1; J: TRBJ2-7
CDR3: CASLLLGTDTQYF; DNA: TGTGCCAGTCTCCTCCTTGGCACAGATACGCAGTATTTT; size: NA; D: NA; V: TRBV27; J: TRBJ2-3
CDR3: CASSLGGTGYGYTF; DNA: TGCGCCAGCAGCTTGGGCGGGACAGGGTATGGCTACACCTTC; size: NA; D: TRBD1; V: TRBV5-1; J: TRBJ1-2
CDR3: CASSRGFYEQYF; DNA: TGTGCCAGCAGCCGGGGTTTCTACGAGCAGTACTTC; size: NA; D: NA; V: TRBV6-6; J: TRBJ2-7
CDR3: CASRGRDSRYTEAFF; DNA: TGTGCCAGCAGGGGACGGGACAGCCGGTACACTGAAGCTTTCTTT; size: NA; D: TRBD1; V: TRBV5-4; J: TRBJ1-1
CDR3: CASSIDSGSGNTIYF; DNA: TGTGCCAGTAGTATAGATTCAGGTTCTGGAAACACCATATATTTT; size: NA; D: NA; V: TRBV19; J: TRBJ1-3
CDR3: CASNTIRRSTDTQYF; DNA: TGTGCCAGCAATACGATTAGGAGGAGCACAGATACGCAGTATTTT; size: NA; D: NA; V: TRBV27; J: TRBJ2-3
CDR3: CASSYPKNIQYF; DNA: TGTGCCAGCAGTTATCCTAAAAACATTCAGTACTTC; size: NA; D: NA; V: TRBV28; J: TRBJ2-4
CDR3: CASSLDYRGAYNEQFF; DNA: TGTGCCAGCAGCTTAGATTACAGGGGGGCCTACAATGAGCAGTTCTTC; size: NA; D: TRBD1; V: TRBV7-6; J: TRBJ2-1
CDR3: CATSGERDDSPLHF; DNA: TGTGCCACGAGCGGGGAAAGGGACGATTCACCCCTCCACTTT; size: NA; D: NA; V: TRBV5-6; J: TRBJ1-6
CDR3: CASSSTGNYEQYF; DNA: TGTGCCAGCAGCTCAACAGGGAATTACGAGCAGTACTTC; size: once; D: NA; V: TRBV7-2; J: TRBJ2-7
CDR3: CASSSGRPSTDTQYF; DNA: TGTGCCAGCTCAAGCGGGAGGCCGTCCACAGATACGCAGTATTTT; size: once; D: TRBD2; V: TRBV18; J: TRBJ2-3
CDR3: CASSPRNLYDKGEGAFF; DNA: TGTGCCAGCAGCCCTCGAAACCTATACGACAAGGGGGAGGGGGCTTTCTTT; size: NA; D: NA; V: TRBV7-6; J: TRBJ1-1
CDR3: CSARGPGELFF; DNA: TGCAGTGCCCGCGGCCCCGGGGAGCTGTTTTTT; size: once; D: NA; V: TRBV20-1; J: TRBJ2-2
CDR3: CASSQEGGVTYNEQFF; DNA: TGTGCCAGCAGCCAAGAAGGCGGGGTCACTTACAATGAGCAGTTCTTC; size: NA; D: NA; V: TRBV4-2; J: TRBJ2-1
CDR3: CASRAPTGGEDQPQHF; DNA: TGTGCCAGCCGGGCCCCGACAGGGGGCGAAGATCAGCCCCAGCATTTT; size: NA; D: TRBD1; V: TRBV6-6; J: TRBJ1-5
CDR3: CASSSQGAGETQYF; DNA: TGTGCCAGCAGCTCACAGGGGGCGGGGGAGACCCAGTACTTC; size: NA; D: TRBD1; V: TRBV7-3; J: TRBJ2-5
CDR3: CATSRIQGQPQHF; DNA: TGTGCCACCAGCAGGATCCAGGGACAGCCCCAGCATTTT; size: NA; D: NA; V: TRBV15; J: TRBJ1-5
CDR3: CASSLEGRLADEQFF; DNA: TGTGCCAGCAGCTTAGAAGGCCGACTAGCGGATGAGCAGTTCTTC; size: NA; D: TRBD2; V: TRBV13; J: TRBJ2-1
CDR3: CASSLGQYSYEQYF; DNA: TGTGCCAGCAGCTTGGGTCAGTACTCCTACGAGCAGTACTTC; size: NA; D: NA; V: TRBV5-6; J: TRBJ2-7
CDR3: CASSLDISFYGYTF; DNA: TGCGCCAGCAGCTTGGACATATCATTCTATGGCTACACCTTC; size: NA; D: NA; V: TRBV5-1; J: TRBJ1-2
CDR3: CASSFLGTGGKLFF; DNA: TGTGCCAGTAGTTTTTTAGGGACAGGGGGAAAACTGTTTTTT; size: NA; D: TRBD1; V: TRBV19; J: TRBJ1-4
CDR3: CASSVGLEETQYF; DNA: TGTGCCAGCAGCGTAGGTCTAGAGGAGACCCAGTACTTC; size: NA; D: NA; V: TRBV9; J: TRBJ2-5
CDR3: CASSAASGGRTDTQYF; DNA: TGTGCCAGCAGTGCGGCTAGCGGGGGGAGAACAGATACGCAGTATTTT; size: NA; D: TRBD2; V: TRBV2; J: TRBJ2-3
CDR3: CASSLVGGPGLTGELFF; DNA: TGTGCCAGCAGCTTGGTCGGGGGACCAGGGCTCACCGGGGAGCTGTTTTTT; size: NA; D: NA; V: TRBV7-3; J: TRBJ2-2